This T cell receptor beta chain was identified during a study of blood T cell repertoires in COVID-19. Study background: PBMCs, B-cell-depleted T cells, or T cells were the source of the cDNA or gDNA that made up the material.

Original processing methods: Reference gene primers were amplified, and this amplification served to estimate nucleated cell counts. Data came from immunoSEQ multiplex PCR; TCRdb stores just in-frame clones and leaves some out. V and J calls and clone size are given by that table; D and trimming were obtained from the DNA. The sample records around 88,000 clones, around 80% being singletons. V lost 5 bases, J lost 4 bases, and 12 bases lay in between. Germline lookup yields CDR1 GTSNPN and CDR2 SVGIG (reference sequence). This CDR3 region has 13 residues. The rearrangement uses TRBV30 and TRBJ1-3, with TRBD1 as a possible D gene (6 bases). Sequenced input: peripheral blood. The TCR was taken from a man aged 50 to 60 who had recovered from COVID-19. CDR3 sequence reads: CAWDQGSGNTIYF. CDR3 DNA sequence: TGTGCCTGGGACCAGGGGTCGGGAAACACCATATATTTT.